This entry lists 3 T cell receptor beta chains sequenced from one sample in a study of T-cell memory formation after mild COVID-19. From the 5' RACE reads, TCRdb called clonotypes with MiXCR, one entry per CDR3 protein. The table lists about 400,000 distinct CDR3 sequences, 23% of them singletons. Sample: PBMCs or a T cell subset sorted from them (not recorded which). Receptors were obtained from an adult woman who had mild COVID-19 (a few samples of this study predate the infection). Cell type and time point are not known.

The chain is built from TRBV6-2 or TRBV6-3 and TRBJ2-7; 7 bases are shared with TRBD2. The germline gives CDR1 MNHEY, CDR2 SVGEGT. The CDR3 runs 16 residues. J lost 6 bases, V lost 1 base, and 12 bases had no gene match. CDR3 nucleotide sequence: TGTGCCAGCAGTTACTTCCTAGGGCGGGAGCGGCGCGAGCAGTACTTC. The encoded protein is CASSYFLGRERREQYF.

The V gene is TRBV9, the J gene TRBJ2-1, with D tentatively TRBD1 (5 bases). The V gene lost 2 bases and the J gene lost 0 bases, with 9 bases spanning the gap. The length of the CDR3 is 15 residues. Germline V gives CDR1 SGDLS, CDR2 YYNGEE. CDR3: CASSVQGNSYNEQFF. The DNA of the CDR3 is TGTGCCAGCAGCGTCCAGGGCAACTCCTACAATGAGCAGTTCTTC.

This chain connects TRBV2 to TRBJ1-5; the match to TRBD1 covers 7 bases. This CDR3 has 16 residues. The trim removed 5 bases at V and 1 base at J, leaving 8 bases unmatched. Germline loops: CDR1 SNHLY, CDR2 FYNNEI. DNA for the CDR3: TGTGCCAGCAGTCGGGACAGAGTAGCCAGCAATCAGCCCCAGCATTTT. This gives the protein CASSRDRVASNQPQHF. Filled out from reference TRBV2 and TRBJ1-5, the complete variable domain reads EPEVTQTPSHQVTQMGQEVILRCVPISNHLYFYWYRQILGQKVEFLVSFYNNEISEKSEIFDDQFSVERPDGSNFTLKIRSTKLEDSAMYFCASSRDRVASNQPQHFGDGTRLSIL.